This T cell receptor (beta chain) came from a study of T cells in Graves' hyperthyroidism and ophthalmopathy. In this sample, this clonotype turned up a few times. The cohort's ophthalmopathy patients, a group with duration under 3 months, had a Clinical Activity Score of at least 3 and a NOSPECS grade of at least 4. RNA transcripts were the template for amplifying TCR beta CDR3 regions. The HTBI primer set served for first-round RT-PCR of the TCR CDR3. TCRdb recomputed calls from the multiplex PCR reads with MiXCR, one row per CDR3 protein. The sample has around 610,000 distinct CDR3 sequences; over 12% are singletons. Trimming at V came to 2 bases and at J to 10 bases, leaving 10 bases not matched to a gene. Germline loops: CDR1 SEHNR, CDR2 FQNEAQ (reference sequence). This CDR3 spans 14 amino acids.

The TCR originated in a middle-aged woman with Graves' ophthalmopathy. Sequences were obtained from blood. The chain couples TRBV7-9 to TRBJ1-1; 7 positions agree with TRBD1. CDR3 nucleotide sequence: TGTGCCAGCAGCTTACCAGTCACAGGGGTGGGAGCTTTCTTT. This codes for CASSLPVTGVGAFF.